This TCR beta chain was sequenced in a study of blood T cell repertoires in COVID-19. Study summary: Sites in the United States, Italy and Spain provided acute and convalescent COVID-19 samples. Sources were T cells, B-cell-depleted T cells, or PBMCs; the material itself was cDNA or gDNA.

Trimming left V 3 bases short and J 7 bases short, with 12 bases between. Germline V lookup: CDR1 MNHNS, CDR2 SASEGT. This CDR3 has 14 amino acids. Only in-frame clones appear in the TCRdb table, and some are missing; sequencing was by immunoSEQ multiplex PCR. The top ten hold about 9.8% of the sample, which has approximately 280,000 clones, roughly 87% seen once. The receptor comes from a man between 18 and 29 years old with active or convalescent COVID-19. The rearrangement uses TRBV6-1 and TRBJ1-4; a possible D gene is TRBD1 (5 bases). The material sequenced was peripheral blood. CDR3 coding DNA: TGTGCCAGCAGTGATTGGGGGGAGGGTGAAAAACTGTTTTTT. It encodes CASSDWGEGEKLFF.